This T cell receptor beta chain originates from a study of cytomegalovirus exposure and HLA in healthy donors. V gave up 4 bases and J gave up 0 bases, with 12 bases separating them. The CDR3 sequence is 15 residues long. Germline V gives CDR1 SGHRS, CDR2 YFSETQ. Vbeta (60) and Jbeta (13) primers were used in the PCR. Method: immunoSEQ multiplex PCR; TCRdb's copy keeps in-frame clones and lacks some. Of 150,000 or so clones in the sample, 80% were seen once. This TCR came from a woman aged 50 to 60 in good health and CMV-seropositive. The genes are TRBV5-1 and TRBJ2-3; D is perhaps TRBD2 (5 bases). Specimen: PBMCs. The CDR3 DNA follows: TGCGCCAGCAGCCCCGGACTGACTAGCACAGATACGCAGTATTTT. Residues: CASSPGLTSTDTQYF.